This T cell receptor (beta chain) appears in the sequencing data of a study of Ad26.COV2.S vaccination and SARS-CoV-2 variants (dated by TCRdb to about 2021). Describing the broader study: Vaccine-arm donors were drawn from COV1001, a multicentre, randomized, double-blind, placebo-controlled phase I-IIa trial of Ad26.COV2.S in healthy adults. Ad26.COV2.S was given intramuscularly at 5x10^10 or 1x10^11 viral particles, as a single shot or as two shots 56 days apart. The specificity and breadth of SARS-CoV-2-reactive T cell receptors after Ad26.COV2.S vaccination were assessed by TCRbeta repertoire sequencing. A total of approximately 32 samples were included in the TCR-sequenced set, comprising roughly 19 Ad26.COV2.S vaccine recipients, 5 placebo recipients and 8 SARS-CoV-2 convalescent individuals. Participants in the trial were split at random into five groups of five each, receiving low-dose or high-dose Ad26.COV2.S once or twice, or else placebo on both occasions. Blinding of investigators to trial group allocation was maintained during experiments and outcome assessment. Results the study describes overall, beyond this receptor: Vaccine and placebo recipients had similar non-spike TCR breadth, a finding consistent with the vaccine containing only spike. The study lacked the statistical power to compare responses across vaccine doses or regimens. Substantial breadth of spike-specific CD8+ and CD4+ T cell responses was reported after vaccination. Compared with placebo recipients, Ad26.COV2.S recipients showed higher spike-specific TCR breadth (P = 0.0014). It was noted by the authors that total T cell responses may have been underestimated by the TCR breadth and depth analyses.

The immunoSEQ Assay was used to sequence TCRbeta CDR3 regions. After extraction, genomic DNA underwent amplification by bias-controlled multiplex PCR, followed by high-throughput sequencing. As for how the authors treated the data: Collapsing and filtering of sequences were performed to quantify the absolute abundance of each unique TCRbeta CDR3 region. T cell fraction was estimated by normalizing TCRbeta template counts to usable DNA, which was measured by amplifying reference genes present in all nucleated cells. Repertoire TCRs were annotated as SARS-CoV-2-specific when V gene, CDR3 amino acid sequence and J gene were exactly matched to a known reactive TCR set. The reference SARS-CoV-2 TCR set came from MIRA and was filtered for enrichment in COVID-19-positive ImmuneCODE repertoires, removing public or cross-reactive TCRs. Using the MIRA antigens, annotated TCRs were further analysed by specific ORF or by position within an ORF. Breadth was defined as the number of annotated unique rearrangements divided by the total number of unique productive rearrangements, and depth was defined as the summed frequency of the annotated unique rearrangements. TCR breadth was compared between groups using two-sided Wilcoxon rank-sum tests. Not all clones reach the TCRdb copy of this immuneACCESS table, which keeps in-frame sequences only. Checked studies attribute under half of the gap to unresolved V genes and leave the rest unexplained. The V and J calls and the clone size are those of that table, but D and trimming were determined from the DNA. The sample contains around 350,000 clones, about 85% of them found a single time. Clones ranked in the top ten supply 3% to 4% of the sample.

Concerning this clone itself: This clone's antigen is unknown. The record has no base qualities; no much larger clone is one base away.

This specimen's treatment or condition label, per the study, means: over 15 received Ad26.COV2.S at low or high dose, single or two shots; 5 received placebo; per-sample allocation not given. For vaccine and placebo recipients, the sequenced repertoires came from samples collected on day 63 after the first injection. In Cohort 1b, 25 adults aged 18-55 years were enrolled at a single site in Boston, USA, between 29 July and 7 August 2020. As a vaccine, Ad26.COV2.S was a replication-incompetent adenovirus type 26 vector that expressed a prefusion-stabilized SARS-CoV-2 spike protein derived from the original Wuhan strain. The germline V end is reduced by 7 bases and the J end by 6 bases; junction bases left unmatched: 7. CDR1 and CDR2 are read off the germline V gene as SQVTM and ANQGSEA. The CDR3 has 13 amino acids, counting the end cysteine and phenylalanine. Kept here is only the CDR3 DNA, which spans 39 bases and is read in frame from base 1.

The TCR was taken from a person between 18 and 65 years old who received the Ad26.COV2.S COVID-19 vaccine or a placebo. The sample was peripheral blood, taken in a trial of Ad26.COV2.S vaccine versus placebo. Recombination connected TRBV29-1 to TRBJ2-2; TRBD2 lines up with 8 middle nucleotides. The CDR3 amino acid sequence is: CSGTSSSSGELFF. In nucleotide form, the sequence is TGCAGCGGGACTAGCAGCTCCTCCGGGGAGCTGTTTTTT.